These 8 T cell receptor beta chains originate from one sample sequenced in a study of patients and donors after allogeneic stem cell transplantation. TCRdb reprocessed the RT-PCR reads with MiXCR, giving one entry per CDR3 protein. The table lists approximately 160,000 distinct CDR3 sequences, 24% of them singletons. What was sequenced was blood, either unsorted or a sorted T cell fraction (not recorded which). The origin of the receptors is a human donor who was either an allogeneic HSCT recipient or a stem cell or donor lymphocyte infusion donor (not recorded which). It is not recorded whose cells these are; they may come from a transplant donor.

This clonotype came up a few times. The rearrangement joins TRBV29-1 to TRBJ1-1; tentatively, D is TRBD1 (6 bases). This CDR3 is built from 11 residues. Germline values: CDR1 SQVTM, CDR2 ANQGSEA. Trimming left V 6 bases short and J 11 bases short, with 16 bases between. The CDR3 here is CSVIRGLGAFF. In DNA, the CDR3 is TGCAGCGTAATCAGGGGCCTTGGGGCTTTCTTT.

This clonotype was seen a handful of times. V is TRBV12-3 or TRBV12-4 and J is TRBJ2-5; no reliable D call. Trimming left V 3 bases short and J 2 bases short, with 10 bases between. The CDR3 is 14 residues long. CDR3 residues: CASSLGAIQETQYF. Written as DNA, the CDR3 is TGTGCCAGCAGTTTGGGCGCTATACAAGAGACCCAGTACTTC.

The CDR3 region has the DNA TGTGCCAGCAGTGCCTTGGGGGCCAGGGCTGGGTACAATGAGCAGTTCTTC. It is translated as CASSALGARAGYNEQFF. This chain connects TRBV25-1 to TRBJ2-1; TRBD1 might be the D (6 bases). V was cut by 4 bases and J by 4 bases, with 20 bases left in between. The germline V gene encodes CDR1 MGHDK and CDR2 SYGVNS. This CDR3 spans 17 amino acids. The full variable domain, its missing parts supplied by reference TRBV25-1 and TRBJ2-1, is EADIYQTPRYLVIGTGKKITLECSQTMGHDKMYWYQQDPGMELHLIHYSYGVNSTEKGDLSSESTVSRIRTEHFPLTLESARPSHTSQYLCASSALGARAGYNEQFFGPGTRLTVL.

The rearrangement links TRBV2 to TRBJ1-2, with D tentatively TRBD1 (6 bases). Trimming cost V 4 bases and J 8 bases, with 20 bases left between them. Germline CDR1 SNHLY, CDR2 FYNNEI. CDR3 length equals 15 residues. The CDR3 sequence is CASSGIADSQLGYTF. CDR3 in DNA: TGTGCCAGCAGTGGAATTGCGGACAGCCAATTGGGCTACACCTTC.

The chain carries TRBV10-3 and TRBJ1-3; 8 bases match TRBD1. This CDR3 is built from 12 residues. Germline V gives CDR1 ENHRY, CDR2 SYGVKD. V shed 8 bases, J shed 8 bases, and the junction held 5 bases outside the gene matches. CDR3 nucleotides: TGTGCCATCGCGACAGGGGAGGACACCATATATTTT. Its protein is CAIATGEDTIYF.

V gene TRBV20-1 combines with J gene TRBJ2-1, with 10 bases aligning to TRBD2. Looked up from germline, CDR1 is DFQATT and CDR2 is SNEGSKA (reference sequence). This CDR3 has 17 amino acids. With V trimmed by 2 bases and J by 7 bases, 14 bases remained unmatched. CDR3 loop: CSARLSSGGGGGNEQFF. The CDR3 nucleotides read TGCAGTGCTAGACTGTCTAGCGGGGGTGGAGGTGGGAATGAGCAGTTCTTC.

The chain employs TRBV27 and TRBJ2-2; D uncertain. This CDR3 contains 12 residues. Per the germline V gene, CDR1 is MNHEY and CDR2 is SMNVEV (reference sequence). Deletions cut 2 bases from V and 7 bases from J, with 5 bases between. CDR3 amino acids: CASSLPGGELFF. The CDR3 nucleotides are TGTGCCAGCAGTTTACCCGGCGGGGAGCTGTTTTTT.

The rearrangement links TRBV10-3 to TRBJ2-1; tentative D call: TRBD2 (7 bases). The CDR3 runs to 14 residues. The germline gives CDR1 ENHRY, CDR2 SYGVKD. Trimming took 11 bases from V and 5 from J, leaving 19 bases between them. CDR3 nucleotide sequence: TGTGCCGCCTCGGGTCGGGGGGCAAACAATGAGCAGTTCTTC. This encodes CAASGRGANNEQFF.